The 29 T cell receptor beta chains reported below all come from one sample, sequenced in a study of shared clonotypes between healthy human individuals. The assay was immunoSEQ multiplex PCR, and TCRdb's table has in-frame clones only and misses some. Here the sample spans about 2.4 million clones, approximately 94% being singletons. Sequencing was performed on naive CD4+ T cells from PBMCs. This sample's subset: CD45RA+ positively selected. The source is a man younger than 35 in good health. Some clones in this sample may be carry-over from other donors' samples.

In nucleotides, the CDR3 is TGTGCCAGCAGCAAGGGGACAACGCAAGAGACCCAGTACTTC. The encoded protein is CASSKGTTQETQYF. The chain uses TRBV11-3 and TRBJ2-5, with D maybe TRBD1 (6 bases). The germline gives CDR1 SGHNT, CDR2 YENEEA. Trimming pared 5 bases from V and 2 bases from J, leaving 12 bases between. The CDR3 contains 14 residues.

This clone turned up a few times. The chain is built from TRBV9 and TRBJ1-1, with TRBD1 as a possible D gene (6 bases). The CDR3 is 14 amino acids. The germline gives CDR1 SGDLS, CDR2 YYNGEE. V shed 3 bases and J shed 3 bases, with 12 bases lying between them. CDR3 sequence: CASSGLQGYTEAFF. In nucleotides, the CDR3 is TGTGCCAGCAGCGGCTTACAGGGTTACACTGAAGCTTTCTTT.

Points on this clone: Other DNA sequences from this sample encode an identical CDR3 as well. J is TRBJ1-5 and V is TRBV19; perhaps TRBD1 as D (6 bases). This CDR3 contains 14 residues. Germline values: CDR1 LNHDA, CDR2 SQIVND (reference sequence). The V end was cut by 4 bases, the J end by 3 bases, with 10 bases between. The CDR3 nucleotides read TGTGCCAGTAGTACCGGACAGTTCAATCAGCCCCAGCATTTT. This translates into CASSTGQFNQPQHF.

The chain links TRBV9 to TRBJ2-3; 10 bases line up with TRBD1. Trimming took 0 bases from V and 4 from J; bases not matched to a gene: 8. CDR1 SGDLS and CDR2 YYNGEE come from the germline V gene. The CDR3 contains 17 residues. The CDR3 DNA reads TGTGCCAGCAGCGTAGTAGGAGGACAGGGGGGCCCAGATACGCAGTATTTT. Amino acids: CASSVVGGQGGPDTQYF.

This clone was detected a few times. Distinct nucleotide sequences in the sample also encode this CDR3. The gene calls are TRBV2 and TRBJ1-1, with no clear D. This CDR3 is built from 11 residues. The V gene lost 4 bases and the J gene lost 5 bases, with 5 bases spanning the gap. Germline-derived CDR1 and CDR2 are SNHLY and FYNNEI. CDR3 DNA: TGTGCCAGCAGTGGGGGAACTGAAGCTTTCTTT. Amino acids: CASSGGTEAFF.

The J gene is TRBJ1-5, the V gene TRBV28; D is unclear. This CDR3 region has 13 residues. Looked up from germline, CDR1 is MDHEN and CDR2 is SYDVKM. V lost 3 bases, J lost 5 bases, and 8 bases lay in between. The CDR3 DNA follows: TGTGCCAGCAGTTTCGTGGTAGATCAGCCCCAGCATTTT. Translated, it gives CASSFVVDQPQHF.

J is TRBJ2-5 and V is TRBV2, with 8 nucleotides matching TRBD1. This CDR3 has 13 residues. The ends lost 10 bases at V and 5 bases at J; junction bases unmatched: 9. Germline V gene sequence: CDR1 SNHLY, CDR2 FYNNEI. This chain's CDR3 is CATRTGYGETQYF. The DNA for the CDR3 is TGTGCCACAAGGACAGGGTATGGGGAGACCCAGTACTTC.

This clone appeared a single time. This CDR3 is CASSIEGNSPLHF. The CDR3 DNA follows: TGTGCCAGTAGTATAGAGGGGAATTCACCCCTCCACTTT. The chain combines TRBV19 with TRBJ1-6; D not certain. This CDR3 region has 13 residues. V lost 0 bases and J 7 bases, leaving 4 bases between the germline ends. From germline, CDR1 is LNHDA and CDR2 SQIVND (reference sequence).

This chain links TRBV7-6 with TRBJ2-2, with 8 bases fitting TRBD1. This CDR3 spans 14 amino acids. The V and J ends lost 8 bases and 2 bases, in that order; junction bases with no gene match: 4. Germline CDR1 is SGHVS and CDR2 is FNYEAQ. The CDR3 here is CASRQGTNTGELFF. The CDR3 DNA is TGTGCCAGCCGACAGGGGACAAACACCGGGGAGCTGTTTTTT.

This clone has just a few counts. The J gene is TRBJ1-1, the V gene TRBV18, with D unresolved. From germline, CDR1 is KGHSH and CDR2 LQKENI. The germline V and J ends were trimmed by 2 bases and 7 bases, with 8 bases remaining between them. There are 12 residues in the CDR3. The DNA of the CDR3 is TGTGCCAGCTCACCAGGGAAAGGTGAAGCTTTCTTT. Amino acid sequence: CASSPGKGEAFF.

DNA for the CDR3: TGCAGCGTTGCCAGGGGAGCCGAGACCCAGTACTTC. Protein: CSVARGAETQYF. The chain is built from TRBV29-1 and TRBJ2-5; possibly TRBD1 for D (6 bases). The CDR3 spans 12 residues. Germline CDR1 reads SQVTM; CDR2 reads ANQGSEA. The V end was cut by 4 bases, the J end by 5 bases, with 11 bases between.

This clone was picked up a small number of times. J is TRBJ1-5 and V is TRBV28; 8 positions agree with TRBD1. Germline V CDR1 and CDR2: MDHEN, SYDVKM. This CDR3 has 16 residues. V dropped 5 bases and J dropped 2; count of bases not matched to a gene: 8. CDR3 amino acids: CASSPRTGGGNQPQHF. In nucleotides, the CDR3 is TGTGCCAGCAGTCCTCGAACAGGGGGAGGCAATCAGCCCCAGCATTTT.

This sequence joins TRBV29-1 and TRBJ2-7, with unresolved D. The CDR3 totals 12 residues. The germline CDR1 and CDR2 sequences are SQVTM and ANQGSEA. V lost 7 bases, J lost 6 bases, and 16 bases lay in between. The CDR3 here is CSASRQASEQYF. CDR3 in DNA: TGCAGCGCCTCTCGGCAGGCAAGCGAGCAGTACTTC.

Only one count was recorded for this clone. V gene TRBV2 combines with J gene TRBJ2-6; D is uncertain. Germline V gene data show CDR1 as SNHLY and CDR2 as FYNNEI. The V end was cut by 7 bases, the J end by 0 bases, with 16 bases between. The CDR3 is 17 residues long. CDR3 DNA sequence: TGTGCCAGCACCTCCGAGATACTAATCTCTGGGGCCAACGTCCTGACTTTC. It specifies CASTSEILISGANVLTF. The entire variable domain, with the rest obtained from reference TRBV2 and TRBJ2-6, is as follows: EPEVTQTPSHQVTQMGQEVILRCVPISNHLYFYWYRQILGQKVEFLVSFYNNEISEKSEIFDDQFSVERPDGSNFTLKIRSTKLEDSAMYFCASTSEILISGANVLTFGAGSRLTVL.

The CDR3: CASSFPGLVTEAFF. CDR3 DNA: TGTGCCAGCAGTTTCCCGGGACTTGTGACTGAAGCTTTCTTT. J is TRBJ1-1 and V is TRBV5-4, with D perhaps matching TRBD1 (5 bases). Germline assignment: CDR1 SGHNT and CDR2 YYREEE (reference sequence). Trimming shortened V by 5 bases and J by 5 bases, and 16 bases separated the two germline ends. There are 14 residues in the CDR3.

The V call is TRBV7-2, the J call TRBJ2-3, with a weak D call TRBD2 (5 bases). CDR1 and CDR2 from the germline V gene are SGHTA and FQGNSA. Trimming left V 5 bases short and J 1 base short, with 13 bases between. The CDR3 extends over 15 amino acids. In DNA form, the CDR3 reads TGTGCCAGCAGCCCGGGGTGGAGTCGCACAGATACGCAGTATTTT. This gives the protein CASSPGWSRTDTQYF.

This clone was observed once. This same CDR3 is encoded by further DNA sequences in the sample. The V and J genes are TRBV9 and TRBJ2-1; 12 nucleotides agree with TRBD2. In germline, CDR1 is SGDLS, CDR2 YYNGEE. CDR3 length equals 15 residues. The junction had 2 bases not matched to a gene; V was cut back by 2 bases and J by 5 bases. The DNA of the CDR3 is TGTGCCAGCAGCGTCAGGACTAGCGGGAACAATGAGCAGTTCTTC. Its translation is CASSVRTSGNNEQFF.

The chain carries TRBV5-4 and TRBJ2-7, with D tentatively TRBD1 (6 bases). The germline CDR1 and CDR2 sequences are SGHNT and YYREEE (reference sequence). The V and J ends lost 2 bases and 7 bases respectively, with 13 bases between them. The CDR3 extends over 13 amino acids. The CDR3 region is CASSFVGAGEQYF. The CDR3 DNA sequence: TGTGCCAGCAGCTTCGTGGGGGCCGGGGAGCAGTACTTC. Full variable domain (missing parts from reference TRBV5-4 and TRBJ2-7): ETGVTQSPTHLIKTRGQQVTLRCSSQSGHNTVSWYQQALGQGPQFIFQYYREEENGRGNFPPRFSGLQFPNYSSELNVNALELDDSALYLCASSFVGAGEQYFGPGTRLTVT.

The chain combines TRBV4-1 with TRBJ2-5; the match to TRBD2 covers 8 bases. The CDR3 has 18 residues. Germline assignment: CDR1 MGHRA and CDR2 YSYEKL. J gave up 4 bases and V 0 bases, and 13 bases lay outside the gene matches. CDR3 DNA sequence: TGCGCCAGCAGCCAAGATCGGGGGAGCGGGAGTGTGGTAGAGACCCAGTACTTC. It yields the protein CASSQDRGSGSVVETQYF.

The chain recombines TRBV6-5 with TRBJ2-7; 7 nucleotides match TRBD2. The germline gives CDR1 MNHEY, CDR2 SVGAGI. Trimming removed 2 bases from V and 4 bases from J; junction bases left unmatched: 8. The CDR3 length is 15 residues. The CDR3 DNA is TGTGCCAGCAGTTACCGGGGCGGGAGCGGTTACGAGCAGTACTTC. This codes for CASSYRGGSGYEQYF.

The table lists this clone with a count of one. The rearrangement joins TRBV5-1 to TRBJ2-7; 9 bases are shared with TRBD1. CDR3 length: 14 amino acids. The V gene's germline CDR1 is SGHRS and CDR2 YFSETQ. V shed 4 bases and J 6 bases; nucleotides not matched to a gene: 8. CDR3 coding DNA: TGCGCCAGCAGCATCGGGACAGGGAGTTCCGAGCAGTACTTC. Translating it yields CASSIGTGSSEQYF.

The chain is built from TRBV6-1 and TRBJ1-5; 9 bases agree with TRBD1. The V gene's germline CDR1 is MNHNS and CDR2 SASEGT. This CDR3 is built from 13 residues. V lost 6 bases and J lost 5; bases outside the gene matches: 2. CDR3 sequence: CASRDRGDQPQHF. For the CDR3, the DNA is TGTGCCAGCAGGGACAGGGGAGATCAGCCCCAGCATTTT.

The chain combines TRBV18 with TRBJ1-2, with 7 bases matching TRBD1. This CDR3 is built from 16 residues. V was clipped by 4 bases and J by 6 bases; unmatched bases: 14. CDR1 is KGHSH and CDR2 is LQKENI in the germline V gene. The CDR3 is CASSHSLPGGDDGYTF. In DNA form, the CDR3 reads TGTGCCAGCTCACACTCGCTTCCAGGGGGTGACGATGGCTACACCTTC.

V is TRBV6-6 and J is TRBJ1-2; 7 nucleotides match TRBD1. CDR3 size: 15 residues. Germline loops: CDR1 MNHNY, CDR2 SVGAGI (reference sequence). V lost 6 bases to trimming and J lost 4 bases; unmatched junction nucleotides: 11. The CDR3 DNA sequence: TGTGCCAGCAGCCGAAATTGGGGACAGATCTATGGCTACACCTTC. This codes for CASSRNWGQIYGYTF.

This clone occurred once. The chain has TRBV5-1 and TRBJ2-5, with 9 bases fitting TRBD1. The CDR3 spans 15 residues. In germline, CDR1 is SGHRS, CDR2 YFSETQ. Trimming took 6 bases from V and 1 from J; bases not matched to a gene: 7. The CDR3 DNA is TGCGCCAGCACCCGGACAGGGGTTTTCCAAGAGACCCAGTACTTC. This gives the protein CASTRTGVFQETQYF.

The V gene is TRBV19, the J gene TRBJ2-3; no clear D gene. The CDR3 length is 12 residues. Germline CDR1 LNHDA, CDR2 SQIVND (reference sequence). V gave up 7 bases and J gave up 0 bases, with 5 bases separating them. The CDR3 DNA sequence: TGTGCCAGTAAGGGCAGCACAGATACGCAGTATTTT. This codes for CASKGSTDTQYF.

The chain couples TRBV11-2 to TRBJ2-5; tentatively, D is TRBD2 (5 bases). Judging by the DNA end, TRBJ2-7 fits better; the J call may be wrong. Germline assignment: CDR1 SGHAT and CDR2 FQNNGV. The CDR3 extends over 19 amino acids. CDR3 DNA sequence: TGTGCCAGCAGCTCGATTAAACGGGGTCTAGCCGGAGTCCCGTACGAGCAGTACTTC. Translating it yields CASSSIKRGLAGVPYEQYF.

This rearrangement joins TRBV7-9 to TRBJ1-4; 7 bases are shared with TRBD1. Trimming at V came to 5 bases and at J to 8 bases, leaving 11 bases not matched to a gene. Germline CDR1 and CDR2: SEHNR and FQNEAQ (reference sequence). The length of the CDR3 is 15 residues. This CDR3 is CASSPGQFDKEKLFF. As DNA, the CDR3 is TGTGCCAGCAGCCCGGGACAGTTCGACAAGGAAAAACTGTTTTTT. The whole variable domain, remainder taken from reference TRBV7-9 and TRBJ1-4, is DTGVSQNPRHKITKRGQNVTFRCDPISEHNRLYWYRQTLGQGPEFLTYFQNEAQLEKSRLLSDRFSAERPKGSFSTLEIQRTEQGDSAMYLCASSPGQFDKEKLFFGSGTQLSVL.

This chain connects TRBV9 to TRBJ2-5; 9 nucleotides match TRBD1. The CDR3 covers 15 residues. The V segment lost 4 bases and the J segment 5 bases; nucleotides outside the gene matches: 9. In germline, CDR1 is SGDLS, CDR2 YYNGEE. The CDR3 coding sequence is TGTGCCAGCAGCTCCAGGACAGGGGTCGGCGAGACCCAGTACTTC. This codes for CASSSRTGVGETQYF. Full variable domain (outside the CDR3, taken from reference TRBV9 and TRBJ2-5): DSGVTQTPKHLITATGQRVTLRCSPRSGDLSVYWYQQSLDQGLQFLIQYYNGEERAKGNILERFSAQQFPDLHSELNLSSLELGDSALYFCASSSRTGVGETQYFGPGTRLLVL.